This T cell receptor (beta chain) was documented in a study of blood T cell repertoires in COVID-19. Looked up from germline, CDR1 is WSHSY and CDR2 is SAAADI. V was shortened by 4 bases and J by 1 base, with 4 bases between the two germline ends. This CDR3 contains 12 residues. Clones were sequenced by immunoSEQ multiplex PCR, and TCRdb holds only the in-frame ones, with some missing. The table lists 200,000 to 250,000 clones, 80% to 90% of them singletons. The specimen was PBMCs or T cells enriched from blood (not recorded which). This TCR came from a woman in her thirties who had been exposed to COVID-19. The V and J genes are TRBV10-2 and TRBJ1-1; D is uncertain. In DNA form, the CDR3 reads TGCGCCAGCAGTGTCAAGAACACTGAAGCTTTCTTT. Amino acids: CASSVKNTEAFF.